This TCR beta chain was sequenced during a study of blood T cell repertoires in COVID-19. This clone was seen just once. V lost 6 bases and J lost 3, with 13 bases in between. The length of the CDR3 is 14 residues. Per the germline V gene, CDR1 is MNHEY and CDR2 is SVGAGI. In terms of age and location, participants ranged from about 18 to 100 years and lived in under 30 US areas. Categorization into cohorts depended on clinical history that participants reported. Recovered participants had two consecutive negative NP/OP PCR tests, healthcare professional clearance, or symptom resolution. Original methodology: Quantification of nucleated cells was approximated via reference gene primer amplification. This table comes from immunoSEQ multiplex PCR, and its TCRdb copy is limited to in-frame clones, with some not included. For V, J and clone size, that table is used; D and trimming come from the DNA. The table records under 300,000 clones, 80% to 90% of them present only once.

Sequencing used PBMCs or T cells enriched from blood (not recorded which). This TCR came from a woman aged 18-35 years who had recovered from COVID-19. This chain connects TRBV6-5 to TRBJ2-3; D is unresolved. CDR3 region: CASSTLLDTDTQYF. DNA of the CDR3: TGTGCCAGCAGCACCCTTCTAGATACAGATACGCAGTATTTT.